Shown below are 30 T cell receptor beta chains from a single sample sequenced in a study of cytotoxic CD8 clonotypes in ibrutinib-treated CLL. Method: immunoSEQ multiplex PCR; TCRdb's copy keeps in-frame clones and lacks some. The table shows more than 85,000 clones, with over 60% occurring only once. The starting material was PBMCs, obtained after 24 months of ibrutinib treatment. All receptors come from a human donor with chronic lymphocytic leukemia.

The chain has TRBV5-4 and TRBJ1-1, with D perhaps TRBD1 (5 bases). Germline-derived CDR1 and CDR2 are SGHNT and YYREEE (reference sequence). With 1 base removed from V and 11 bases from J, the gap between germline ends came to 9 bases. CDR3 length: 11 residues. The CDR3 sequence: CASSLWGDAFF. The CDR3 DNA sequence: TGTGCCAGCAGCTTGTGGGGGGATGCTTTCTTT.

CDR3 in DNA: TGTGCCAGCTCCCCCGACAGGGGAGGGTACAATGAGCAGTTCTTC. Protein product: CASSPDRGGYNEQFF. V and J are TRBV18 and TRBJ2-1, with a possible D match to TRBD1 (8 bases). This CDR3 has 15 amino acids. Trimming removed 6 bases from V and 4 bases from J, with 16 bases in between. The germline V gene encodes CDR1 KGHSH and CDR2 LQKENI. Full variable domain (rest looked up from reference TRBV18 and TRBJ2-1): NAGVMQNPRHLVRRRGQEARLRCSPMKGHSHVYWYRQLPEEGLKFMVYLQKENIIDESGMPKERFSAEFPKEGPSILRIQQVVRGDSAAYFCASSPDRGGYNEQFFGPGTRLTVL.

This chain joins TRBV12-5 and TRBJ2-2; the match to TRBD2 covers 7 bases. Germline trimming cut 1 base from V and 2 bases from J; bases unmatched to any gene: 7. Germline-derived CDR1 and CDR2 are LGHNT and FRNRAP. The length of the CDR3 is 17 residues. DNA of the CDR3: TGTGCTAGTGGTTTGGGTGCTAGCGGATTAAACACCGGGGAGCTGTTTTTT. This codes for CASGLGASGLNTGELFF.

The sample holds one count of this clone. The chain carries TRBV14 and TRBJ1-4; tentatively, D is TRBD1 (5 bases). CDR3 size: 15 residues. V lost 4 bases and J 10 bases, leaving 19 bases between the germline ends. The germline V gene encodes CDR1 SGHDN and CDR2 FVKESK. The CDR3 nucleotides read TGTGCCAGCAGCCGCCCGTCCCTGGCGGGGGGAAAACTGTTTTTT. This codes for CASSRPSLAGGKLFF.

The rearrangement uses TRBV5-6 and TRBJ1-5, with 8 bases identical to TRBD1. Germline V lookup: CDR1 SGHDT, CDR2 YYEEEE. V dropped 4 bases and J dropped 4; count of bases not matched to a gene: 1. This CDR3 is 13 amino acids long. CDR3 sequence reads: CASSRTGNQPQHF. The CDR3 DNA reads TGTGCCAGCAGCCGGACAGGGAATCAGCCCCAGCATTTT.

This sequence joins TRBV5-8 and TRBJ2-5; D is possibly TRBD1 (6 bases). Germline assignment: CDR1 SGHTS and CDR2 YDEGEE. The V and J ends lost 2 bases and 1 base respectively, with 15 bases between them. The length of the CDR3 is 16 residues. The DNA of the CDR3 is TGTGCCAGCAGCTTCCGCCAGGGGAATGCCCAAGAGACCCAGTACTTC. It codes for CASSFRQGNAQETQYF.

This clone was found a few times. The chain employs TRBV7-2 and TRBJ1-5; 7 nucleotides match TRBD1. CDR3 length: 14 residues. V lost 5 bases, J lost 7 bases, and 8 bases stayed unmatched. The germline V gene encodes CDR1 SGHTA and CDR2 FQGNSA. The CDR3 DNA reads as TGTGCCAGCAGCCGGGACAGAAAGGTCCAGCCCCAGCATTTT. This translates into CASSRDRKVQPQHF. The full variable domain, in which reference TRBV7-2 and TRBJ1-5 provide the parts outside the CDR3, is GAGVSQSPSNKVTEKGKDVELRCDPISGHTALYWYRQSLGQGLEFLIYFQGNSAPDKSGLPSDRFSAERTGGSVSTLTIQRTQQEDSAVYLCASSRDRKVQPQHFGDGTRLSIL.

The J gene is TRBJ2-1, the V gene TRBV29-1; 7 nucleotides align to TRBD2. Looked up from germline, CDR1 is SQVTM and CDR2 is ANQGSEA. This CDR3 has 13 amino acids. The CDR3 loop reads CSTDRTSSGEQFF. In DNA form, the CDR3 reads TGCAGTACCGATCGGACTAGTTCGGGAGAGCAGTTCTTC.

V gene TRBV6-1 combines with J gene TRBJ2-7; 11 bases are shared with TRBD1. From germline, CDR1 is MNHNS and CDR2 SASEGT. This CDR3 comprises 13 residues. J gave up 5 bases and V 8 bases, and 5 bases lay outside the gene matches. CDR3 nucleotide sequence: TGTGCCAGCCTTAGGACAGGGGGCCACGAGCAGTACTTC. Protein product: CASLRTGGHEQYF.

This clone appeared a single time. The chain employs TRBV6-6 and TRBJ2-7; D might be TRBD2 (5 bases). The length of the CDR3 is 13 residues. Germline values: CDR1 MNHNY, CDR2 SVGAGI (reference sequence). The ends were cut back, 6 bases at V and 6 bases at J, with 15 bases in the middle. This CDR3 is CASRVGRGVEQYF. CDR3 DNA sequence: TGTGCCAGCAGGGTTGGTCGGGGAGTCGAGCAGTACTTC.

The V and J genes are TRBV28 and TRBJ2-3, with D perhaps given as TRBD1 or TRBD2 (5 bases each). The CDR3 runs to 15 residues. V lost 4 bases and J lost 1, with 12 bases in between. The germline CDR1 and CDR2 sequences are MDHEN and SYDVKM. Written as DNA, the CDR3 is TGTGCCAGCAGTTCCGGCCGGGGCCGCACAGATACGCAGTATTTT. It yields the protein CASSSGRGRTDTQYF.

The chain is built from TRBV30 and TRBJ2-3; 11 bases are shared with TRBD2. The ends lost 2 bases at V and 2 bases at J; junction bases unmatched: 18. Germline V gene lookup returns CDR1 GTSNPN and CDR2 SVGIG (reference sequence). This CDR3 has 20 amino acids. The DNA of the CDR3 is TGTGCCTGGAGTAAGGGAACTAGCGGGAGAACCCCGCCCTCCACAGATACGCAGTATTTT. This encodes CAWSKGTSGRTPPSTDTQYF.

The chain is built from TRBV5-6 and TRBJ2-7; a possible D gene is TRBD2 (7 bases). The ends were cut back, 6 bases at V and 0 bases at J, with 16 bases in the middle. Germline V gene data show CDR1 as SGHDT and CDR2 as YYEEEE. The CDR3 loop spans 15 amino acids. CDR3 sequence: CASIGRGTLSYEQYF. The CDR3 coding sequence is TGTGCCAGCATAGGGAGGGGGACCCTCTCCTACGAGCAGTACTTC.

The chain has TRBV4-3 and TRBJ2-6, with 8 bases fitting TRBD1. J lost 0 bases, V lost 4 bases, and 5 bases had no gene match. The CDR3 spans 17 residues. Germline loops: CDR1 LGHNA, CDR2 YSLEER. The CDR3 DNA reads as TGCGCCAGCAGCCCCGGGACAGGCGGCTCTGGGGCCAACGTCCTGACTTTC. As protein: CASSPGTGGSGANVLTF.

The CDR3 nucleotides are TGTGCCAGCAGCGCCGGGACGGTCTTAACAACTAATGAAAAACTGTTTTTT. This codes for CASSAGTVLTTNEKLFF. This chain connects TRBV7-9 to TRBJ1-4; D perhaps matches TRBD1 (5 bases). This CDR3 is built from 17 residues. Germline V lookup: CDR1 SEHNR, CDR2 FQNEAQ (reference sequence). V lost 5 bases and J lost 0, with 16 bases in between.

V is TRBV27 and J is TRBJ1-6; unclear D gene. CDR1 MNHEY and CDR2 SMNVEV come from the germline V gene (reference sequence). The germline V and J ends were trimmed by 3 bases and 3 bases, with 15 bases remaining between them. The CDR3 totals 17 residues. In nucleotides, the CDR3 is TGTGCCAGCAGTTTCAATGCCCTCGGGATCTATAATTCACCCCTCCACTTT. It encodes CASSFNALGIYNSPLHF.

This sequence joins TRBV30 and TRBJ1-2, with 8 bases identical to TRBD1. The germline CDR1 and CDR2 sequences are GTSNPN and SVGIG (reference sequence). Trimming removed 3 bases from V and 1 base from J; junction bases left unmatched: 10. The CDR3 extends over 16 amino acids. CDR3 sequence: CAWRGRTGLVNYGYTF. For the CDR3, the DNA is TGTGCCTGGAGGGGCCGGACAGGGCTCGTTAACTATGGCTACACCTTC.

This clone was observed a few times. The V and J genes are TRBV28 and TRBJ2-7; perhaps D is TRBD1 or TRBD2 (5 bases each). CDR1 and CDR2 from the germline V gene are MDHEN and SYDVKM. This CDR3 comprises 15 residues. Trimming cost V 5 bases and J 0 bases, with 14 bases left between them. The CDR3 DNA sequence: TGTGCCAGCAGTATTGGGACGGGGAGCTCCTACGAGCAGTACTTC. Translation gives CASSIGTGSSYEQYF. Combining the CDR3 with reference TRBV28 and TRBJ2-7 gives the whole variable domain DVKVTQSSRYLVKRTGEKVFLECVQDMDHENMFWYRQDPGLGLRLIYFSYDVKMKEKGDIPEGYSVSREKKERFSLILESASTNQTSMYLCASSIGTGSSYEQYFGPGTRLTVT.

This chain joins TRBV6-6 and TRBJ1-1; D possibly corresponds to TRBD1 (6 bases). CDR1 and CDR2 from the germline V gene are MNHNY and SVGAGI (reference sequence). Trimming stripped 5 bases from V and 8 bases from J, with 9 bases between. CDR3 length equals 11 residues. The CDR3 DNA reads as TGTGCCAGCAGTCGGACAGCGGAAGCTTTCTTT. This translates into CASSRTAEAFF.

CDR3 nucleotide sequence: TGTGCCAGCAGTGAATGGGAGTTCTCTGGAAACACCATATATTTT. This gives the protein CASSEWEFSGNTIYF. The rearrangement links TRBV25-1 to TRBJ1-3; no definite D call. The germline gives CDR1 MGHDK, CDR2 SYGVNS. Between the trimmed V and J ends, which lost 1 base and 0 bases, there was a span of 7 bases. The CDR3 has 15 amino acids.

The CDR3 nucleotides read TGTGCCAGCAGCGGAGAACTGGGGGTCTACGAGCAGTACTTC. It encodes CASSGELGVYEQYF. The rearrangement joins TRBV7-9 to TRBJ2-7, with D possibly being TRBD1 or TRBD2 (5 bases each). The germline V gene encodes CDR1 SEHNR and CDR2 FQNEAQ (reference sequence). The CDR3 spans 14 residues. With 5 bases removed from V and 3 bases from J, the gap between germline ends came to 14 bases. Supplemented by reference TRBV7-9 and TRBJ2-7, the full variable domain reads DTGVSQNPRHKITKRGQNVTFRCDPISEHNRLYWYRQTLGQGPEFLTYFQNEAQLEKSRLLSDRFSAERPKGSFSTLEIQRTEQGDSAMYLCASSGELGVYEQYFGPGTRLTVT.

In DNA form, the CDR3 reads TGTGCCAGCAGCTTATCGGTAGGGGTCCTCACCGGGGAGCTGTTTTTT. Its translation: CASSLSVGVLTGELFF. The chain links TRBV7-8 to TRBJ2-2, with D maybe TRBD1 (5 bases). This CDR3 is built from 16 residues. Germline V gives CDR1 SGHVS, CDR2 FQNEAQ. Trimming stripped 2 bases from V and 4 bases from J, with 14 bases between.

This chain uses TRBV9 with TRBJ2-7; 8 bases are a match to TRBD1. Germline V gene data show CDR1 as SGDLS and CDR2 as YYNGEE. Trimming at V came to 4 bases and at J to 3 bases, leaving 6 bases not matched to a gene. The CDR3 extends over 14 amino acids. CDR3 bases: TGTGCCAGCAGCCCCCTGGGGACAGGCTACGAGCAGTACTTC. Translating it yields CASSPLGTGYEQYF.

This clone occurred a few times. The DNA of the CDR3 is TGTGCCTGGAGTAGCGGGACTAGTAACATTCAGTACTTC. Its translation is CAWSSGTSNIQYF. J is TRBJ2-4 and V is TRBV30; 8 nucleotides match TRBD2. The germline V gene encodes CDR1 GTSNPN and CDR2 SVGIG (reference sequence). The CDR3 is made up of 13 amino acids. The V and J ends lost 2 bases and 7 bases, in that order; junction bases with no gene match: 4.

The rearrangement uses TRBV9 and TRBJ2-7; 7 bases are shared with TRBD1. The germline V gene encodes CDR1 SGDLS and CDR2 YYNGEE. J was trimmed by 2 bases and V by 2 bases; bases with no gene match: 7. This CDR3 contains 15 residues. CDR3 sequence reads: CASSVTGDATYEQYF. The CDR3 DNA follows: TGTGCCAGCAGCGTTACAGGGGATGCAACCTACGAGCAGTACTTC.

This chain links TRBV5-1 with TRBJ1-1, with D uncertain. Per germline, CDR1 SGHRS and CDR2 YFSETQ. This CDR3 spans 15 amino acids. The V and J ends lost 5 bases and 0 bases respectively, with 14 bases between them. In nucleotides, the CDR3 is TGCGCCAGCAGGCTGCGGGGAAGCATGAACACTGAAGCTTTCTTT. Protein sequence: CASRLRGSMNTEAFF.

The chain uses TRBV7-2 and TRBJ2-5; the D gene is possibly TRBD1 (6 bases). Germline values: CDR1 SGHTA, CDR2 FQGNSA. The ends were cut back, 6 bases at V and 1 base at J, with 18 bases in the middle. This CDR3 region has 16 residues. The CDR3 region is CASRKRAGVSQETQYF. The CDR3 DNA reads as TGTGCCAGCAGAAAAAGAGCAGGGGTGTCCCAAGAGACCCAGTACTTC.

This clone has a single count. This chain connects TRBV5-1 to TRBJ2-7; 10 bases match TRBD1. V shed 9 bases and J 4 bases; nucleotides not matched to a gene: 7. The CDR3 extends over 13 amino acids. The germline V gene has CDR1 SGHRS and CDR2 YFSETQ. This CDR3 is CATEEGQGYEQYF. As DNA, the CDR3 is TGCGCCACTGAAGAGGGACAGGGGTACGAGCAGTACTTC.

This clone was detected once. The junction differs from germline at one of its ends, possibly a read error. This chain's CDR3 is CASSLEGSGRAENF. The CDR3 coding sequence is TGTGCCAGCAGCTTGGAGGGTAGCGGGAGGGCCGAAAACTTC. The rearrangement uses TRBV5-4 and TRBJ2-7; 11 nucleotides line up with TRBD2. The CDR3 covers 14 residues. Looked up from germline, CDR1 is SGHNT and CDR2 is YYREEE (reference sequence). Together with reference TRBV5-4 and TRBJ2-7, the CDR3 gives the full variable domain: ETGVTQSPTHLIKTRGQQVTLRCSSQSGHNTVSWYQQALGQGPQFIFQYYREEENGRGNFPPRFSGLQFPNYSSELNVNALELDDSALYLCASSLEGSGRAENFGPGTRLTVT.

This clone turned up a few times. The CDR3 protein is CASSPGQGDEKLFF. As DNA, the CDR3 is TGCGCCAGCAGCCCCGGACAGGGGGACGAAAAACTGTTTTTT. The rearrangement joins TRBV5-1 to TRBJ1-4; 10 nucleotides align to TRBD1. In germline, CDR1 is SGHRS, CDR2 YFSETQ. J gave up 8 bases and V 4 bases, and 5 bases lay outside the gene matches. The CDR3 totals 14 residues.